This T cell receptor (beta chain) was profiled in a study of human T cells and chemical hapten exposure. Overall study context: Sensitizing treatment utilized 2% DPC over a 2 cm by 2 cm portion of upper inner arm skin. Each patient's scalp received weekly diphenylcyclopropenone throughout the approximately 24-week study. TCR yields differed between samples (mainly from small differences in pooled library volume).

Time point reported: pre-sensitization, week 0. Treatment noted: therapeutic diphenylcyclopropenone sensitization with weekly scalp DPC. The germline V gene encodes CDR1 SEHNR and CDR2 FQNEAQ (reference sequence). This CDR3 is built from 15 residues. Deletions cut 5 bases from V and 0 bases from J, with 13 bases between. Overall study results and limits: Alopecia affecting every donor means their immune response may not match healthy people's.

MiXCR, applied by TCRdb to the RACE reads, yields one record per CDR3 protein. The table lists 280,000 or so distinct CDR3 sequences, 7.5% to 8% of them singletons. This clonotype occurred many times. Its antigen is not known. Here the sequenced sample was whole blood, taken in connection with sensitization to the hapten diphenylcyclopropenone (DPC). The rearrangement joins TRBV7-9 to TRBJ1-1; no clear D gene. The source is a man between 18 and 35 years old with alopecia areata. Some clones in this sample may be carry-over from other donors' samples. CDR3 residues: CASSRSFVLNTEAFF. The CDR3 DNA is TGTGCCAGCAGCCGTTCATTTGTCTTGAACACTGAAGCTTTCTTT.